This T cell receptor beta chain was retrieved from a study of T cell responses to AZD1222 COVID-19 vaccine. Profiled with immunoSEQ multiplex PCR; TCRdb holds only in-frame clones, not every one. This sample has 75,000 to 95,000 clones; roughly nine tenths occur once, and the top ten carry more than 4%. The V gene lost 7 bases and the J gene lost 6 bases, with 15 bases spanning the gap. CDR1 and CDR2 (germline): MNHEY, SVGAGI. The length of the CDR3 is 14 residues. This clone was recorded a few times. The TCR was taken from an adult in good health. The sample here was peripheral blood, taken on day 0 of AZD1222 vaccination. The chain couples TRBV6-5 to TRBJ1-4; the D gene is possibly TRBD1 (5 bases). The CDR3 coding sequence is TGTGCCAGCACCGACGGGGGGAGTGATGAAAAACTGTTTTTT. Translated: CASTDGGSDEKLFF.